This is a list of T cell receptor beta chains from one sample in a study of shared clonotypes between healthy human individuals. Clones were read by immunoSEQ multiplex PCR, and TCRdb kept only the in-frame ones, dropping some. The sample holds tens of thousands of clones, about 61% seen once. Material for sequencing was memory CD8+ T cells sorted from blood. The receptors were sampled from a man aged 30 to 39 in good health. The CDR3 runs from the conserved cysteine through the conserved F or W. A D gene is named only where the DNA matches it firmly. Some rows mark clone size as missing; the rest say once, few, many or name a class of expanded clone.

J	D	V	size	DNA	CDR3
TRBJ1-1	.	TRBV7-9	.	TGTGCCAGCAGCTTAGTGGGAGGAAAAACCGGCTATCTGAACACTGAAGCTTTCTTT	CASSLVGGKTGYLNTEAFF
TRBJ1-1	.	TRBV4-2	.	TGTGCCAGCAGCTCCCCAGGGGACACTGAAGCTTTCTTT	CASSSPGDTEAFF
TRBJ1-3	TRBD1	TRBV25-1	.	TGTGCCGCCGGGACAGCTGGAAACACCATATATTTT	CAAGTAGNTIYF
TRBJ2-1	TRBD1	TRBV29-1	.	TGCAGCGTGCTGGGACAGGGGGCAGGTGAGCAGTTCTTC	CSVLGQGAGEQFF
TRBJ2-6	.	TRBV19	.	TGTGCCAGTATGGATAGGGCAGAGGGGCTCTCTGGGGCCAACGTCCTGACTTTC	CASMDRAEGLSGANVLTF
TRBJ1-1	.	TRBV5-6	few	TGTGCCAGCAGCCCCGGAACGAACACTGAAGCTTTCTTT	CASSPGTNTEAFF
TRBJ2-6	.	TRBV9	few	TGTGCCAGCAGCGGATCTATCTCTGGGGCCAACGTCCTGACTTTC	CASSGSISGANVLTF
TRBJ1-1	.	TRBV10-2	.	TGCGCCACCAATGGGGGGGGCACTGAAGCTTTCTTT	CATNGGGTEAFF
TRBJ2-1	TRBD1	TRBV6-1	.	TGTGCCAGCAGTGGTGGACAGGGTTACAATGAGCAGTTCTTC	CASSGGQGYNEQFF
TRBJ2-7	.	TRBV7-6	.	TGTGCCAGCAGCTTAGGAGGGGCTTCGAACGAGCAGTACTTC	CASSLGGASNEQYF
TRBJ2-2	.	TRBV13	.	TGTGCCAGCACGCAGTTGGGCACCGGGGAGCTGTTTTTT	CASTQLGTGELFF
TRBJ2-1	TRBD2	TRBV7-3	.	TGTGCCAGCAGCTTAACGCCGGGAGGACACAATGAGCAGTTCTTC	CASSLTPGGHNEQFF
TRBJ2-7	.	TRBV9	.	TGTGCCAGCAGCCCTCCAGAAGGCACCTACGAGCAGTACTTC	CASSPPEGTYEQYF
TRBJ2-2	.	TRBV15	many	TGTGCCACCAGCAGAGGACGGACGAACACCGGGGAGCTGTTTTTT	CATSRGRTNTGELFF
TRBJ2-4	.	TRBV27	.	TGTGCCAGCTCGGGGAGAGCCAAAAACATTCAGTACTTC	CASSGRAKNIQYF
TRBJ2-3	TRBD2	TRBV4-2	few	TGTGCCAGCAGCCAAGAGATGGCGGGAGGGCCCGCAGATACGCAGTATTTT	CASSQEMAGGPADTQYF
TRBJ2-7	TRBD2	TRBV2	.	TGTGCCAGCAGGGGGACTACACGACCTATACCCTACGAGCAGTACTTC	CASRGTTRPIPYEQYF
TRBJ2-3	.	TRBV5-8	.	TGTGCCAGCAGGCGGGACCAAGGCACAGATACGCAGTATTTT	CASRRDQGTDTQYF
TRBJ2-5	.	TRBV30	many	TGTGCCTGGAGTGTACTTGACGCTCAAGAGACCCAGTACTTC	CAWSVLDAQETQYF
TRBJ1-2	TRBD1	TRBV18	.	TGTGCCAGCTCACCCGGACAGGACTATGGCTACACCTTC	CASSPGQDYGYTF
TRBJ2-7	.	TRBV27	.	TGTGCCAGCAGTTCCGGGGCTTCGGCCCTCTACGAGCAGTACTTC	CASSSGASALYEQYF
TRBJ2-1	.	TRBV6-1	few	TGTGCCAGCAGGCCAGCAGCGGATAGCAGCGATGAGCAGTTCTTC	CASRPAADSSDEQFF
TRBJ2-7	.	TRBV28	.	TGTGCCAGCAGTCCTCCCCCCTACGAGCAGTACTTC	CASSPPPYEQYF
TRBJ2-3	.	TRBV21-1	.	TGTGCCAGCAGCACTTACAGGGCGGTCACAGATACGCAGTATTTT	CASSTYRAVTDTQYF
TRBJ2-2	TRBD2	TRBV15	.	TGTGCCACCAGCAGAGGACTAGCGGGCCTTGGGGAGCTGTTTTTT	CATSRGLAGLGELFF
TRBJ1-5	.	TRBV10-3	.	TGTGCCATCAGCCCGAATTATAGCAATCAGCCCCAGCATTTT	CAISPNYSNQPQHF
TRBJ2-7	.	TRBV25-1	once	TGTGCCAGCAGCGCGACTAGGGCCTACGAGCAGTACTTC	CASSATRAYEQYF
TRBJ1-5	.	TRBV2	.	TGTGCCAGCAGGGCCGGGACATATCAGCCCCAGCATTTT	CASRAGTYQPQHF
TRBJ2-7	.	TRBV6-5	few	TGTGCCAGCAGTCTAGGACAGGCCGGGGGTGCTGAGCAGTACTTC	CASSLGQAGGAEQYF
TRBJ1-2	.	TRBV9	few	TGTGCCAGCAGTACCGACAGCTATGGCTACACCTTC	CASSTDSYGYTF
TRBJ2-1	.	TRBV6-4	.	TGTGCCAGCAGTGAAGGGAGCCCCTACGATGAGCAGTTCTTC	CASSEGSPYDEQFF
TRBJ2-3	TRBD2	TRBV6-4	few	TGTGCCAGCAGCCCCGTAGCGGGGGGGACAGATACGCAGTATTTT	CASSPVAGGTDTQYF
TRBJ2-3	.	TRBV5-6	.	TGTGCCAGCAGCTTGGGTCTGCGGGATGGGGCCACAGATACGCAGTATTTT	CASSLGLRDGATDTQYF
TRBJ2-3	TRBD2	TRBV7-3	.	TGTGCCAGCAGCTTATCAACGGGAGGGCCTACAGATACGCAGTATTTT	CASSLSTGGPTDTQYF
TRBJ2-3	.	TRBV27	once	TGTGCCAGCAAAGGGCCCGTAGCTGCAGATACGCAGTATTTT	CASKGPVAADTQYF
TRBJ2-1	.	TRBV6-1	.	TGTGCCAGCAGTGAATGGGTGGTAGCGGCGAGCTCCTACAATGAGCAGTTCTTC	CASSEWVVAASSYNEQFF
TRBJ2-3	.	TRBV11-3	many	TGTGCCAGCTCCACGAGCGCAGATACGCAGTATTTT	CASSTSADTQYF
TRBJ2-2	.	TRBV21-1	.	TGTGCCAGCAGCAAGTGGGCGGGGCCGGGCACCGGGGAGCTGTTTTTT	CASSKWAGPGTGELFF
TRBJ2-1	TRBD2	TRBV27	.	TGTGCCACTAACGGACTAGCGGGTGGTGATGAGCAGTTCTTC	CATNGLAGGDEQFF
TRBJ1-2	.	TRBV19	.	TGTGCCAGTACGGGGGGCGCCGGCTATGGCTACACCTTC	CASTGGAGYGYTF
TRBJ2-2	.	TRBV5-5	.	TGTGCCAGCAGCTTGCGGGTGAACACCGGGGAGCTGTTTTTT	CASSLRVNTGELFF
TRBJ2-1	TRBD2	TRBV13	.	TGTGCCAGCAGCTTAGTAGCGGGAGGAGTAGATGAGCAGTTCTTC	CASSLVAGGVDEQFF
TRBJ2-7	.	TRBV10-2	.	TGCGCCAGCAGTGGAACCTTGACCAGGGAAGTGCAGTACTTC	CASSGTLTREVQYF
TRBJ2-1	TRBD2	TRBV6-1	.	TGTGCCAGCAGTGACCAAGTGGGAGCGGGAGTACAGTACAATGAGCAGTTCTTC	CASSDQVGAGVQYNEQFF
TRBJ1-2	.	TRBV2	.	TGTGCCAGCAGTGATCGGACAGCTAACTATGGCTACACCTTC	CASSDRTANYGYTF
TRBJ2-7	TRBD1	TRBV6-1	.	TGTGCCACCCCCCTGCCGGGACAGAGCTATGGACAGTACTTC	CATPLPGQSYGQYF
TRBJ2-1	TRBD1	TRBV9	.	TGTGCCAGCAGCCCCCGCGGGACAGGGTTCTTGGATAATGAGCAGTTCTTC	CASSPRGTGFLDNEQFF
TRBJ2-7	TRBD2	TRBV4-3	.	TGCGCCAGCAGCCAAGCTCTAGCGGGTGCCTACGAGCAGTACTTC	CASSQALAGAYEQYF
TRBJ1-1	.	TRBV11-2	few	TGTGCCAGCAGCCGGGGTGGCGATGAAGCTTTCTTT	CASSRGGDEAFF
TRBJ1-3	.	TRBV19	.	TGTGCCAGTAGTATGGAGGGCAGCTTCTCTGGAAACACCATATATTTT	CASSMEGSFSGNTIYF
TRBJ2-5	.	TRBV7-2	.	TGTGCCAGCAGCGAGGGGGGCCTCGGCGGGAAGACCCAGTACTTC	CASSEGGLGGKTQYF
TRBJ2-2	.	TRBV7-9	.	TGTGCCAGCAGCAGACACGGAGATCTGAACACCGGGGAGCTGTTTTTT	CASSRHGDLNTGELFF